The clone carrying this T cell receptor beta chain occurred once. The sample belongs to a study of response to subunit inactivated influenza vaccine. Germline V gene sequence: CDR1 SGHTA, CDR2 FQGTGA. The CDR3 loop spans 16 amino acids. Trimming shortened V by 2 bases and J by 4 bases, and 14 bases separated the two germline ends. One entry per CDR3 protein results from TCRdb running MiXCR on the RT-PCR reads. The repertoire holds 860,000 or so distinct CDR3 sequences, with 20% to 25% as singletons. J is TRBJ2-2 and V is TRBV7-3; D is tentatively TRBD1 or TRBD2 (7 bases each). This TCR derives from a man in his fifties or sixties who received an inactivated influenza vaccine. The sequences come from PBMCs from blood, collected roughly 5 days after vaccination. The CDR3 reads CASSLQGGIGTGELFF. The CDR3 coding sequence is TGTGCCAGCAGCTTACAGGGGGGGATAGGCACCGGGGAGCTGTTTTTT.